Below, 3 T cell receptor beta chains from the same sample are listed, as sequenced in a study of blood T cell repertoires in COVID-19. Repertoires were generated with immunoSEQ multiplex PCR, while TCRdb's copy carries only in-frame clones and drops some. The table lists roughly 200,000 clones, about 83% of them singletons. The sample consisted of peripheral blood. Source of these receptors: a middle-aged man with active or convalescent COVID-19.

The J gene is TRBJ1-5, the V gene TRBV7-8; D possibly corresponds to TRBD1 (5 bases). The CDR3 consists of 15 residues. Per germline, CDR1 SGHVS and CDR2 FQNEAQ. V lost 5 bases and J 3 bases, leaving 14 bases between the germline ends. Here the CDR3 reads CASSHNQGYNQPQHF. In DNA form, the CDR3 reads TGTGCCAGCAGCCATAATCAGGGCTACAATCAGCCCCAGCATTTT.

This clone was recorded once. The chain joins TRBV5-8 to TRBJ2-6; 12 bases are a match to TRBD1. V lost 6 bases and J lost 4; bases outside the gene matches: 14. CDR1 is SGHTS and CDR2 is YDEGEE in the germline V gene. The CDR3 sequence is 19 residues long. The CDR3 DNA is TGTGCCAGCAACTATTTCCCGGGACAGGGGGCGGGAGGGGCCAACGTCCTGACTTTC. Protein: CASNYFPGQGAGGANVLTF. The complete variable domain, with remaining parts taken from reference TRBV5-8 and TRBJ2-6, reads EAGVTQSPTHLIKTRGQQATLRCSPISGHTSVYWYQQALGLGLQFLLWYDEGEERNRGNFPPRFSGRQFPNYSSELNVNALELEDSALYLCASNYFPGQGAGGANVLTFGAGSRLTVL.

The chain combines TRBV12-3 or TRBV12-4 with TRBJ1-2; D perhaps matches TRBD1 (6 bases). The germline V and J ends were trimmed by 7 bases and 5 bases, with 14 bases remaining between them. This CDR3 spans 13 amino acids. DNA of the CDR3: TGTGCCAGCACTACTACAGGGAAATATGGCTACACCTTC. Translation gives CASTTTGKYGYTF.